This passage covers 26 T cell receptor beta chains from one sample sequenced in a study of Ad26.COV2.S vaccination and SARS-CoV-2 variants. Described treatment: 19 received Ad26.COV2.S at low or high dose, single or two shots; 5 received placebo; per-sample allocation not given. Each sample was drawn 63 days after the first injection (of vaccine or placebo). The assay was immunoSEQ multiplex PCR, and TCRdb's table has in-frame clones only and misses some. Of 440,000 or so clones in the sample, approximately 92% were seen once. Material: peripheral blood, obtained in a trial of Ad26.COV2.S vaccine versus placebo. These receptor sequences come from a person between 18 and 59 years old who received the Ad26.COV2.S COVID-19 vaccine or a placebo.

The chain has TRBV6-5 and TRBJ1-4; perhaps TRBD1 as D (5 bases). The CDR3 contains 15 residues. Trimming stripped 2 bases from V and 5 bases from J, with 12 bases between. Germline lookup yields CDR1 MNHEY and CDR2 SVGAGI. The CDR3 DNA is TGTGCCAGCAGTTACCGGGCGGGGCCCAATGAAAAACTGTTTTTT. Protein product: CASSYRAGPNEKLFF.

The chain carries TRBV10-3 and TRBJ2-2; 11 nucleotides agree with TRBD2. After removal of 0 bases from V and 4 bases from J, the junction contained 7 bases not matched to a gene. This CDR3 region has 18 residues. From germline, CDR1 is ENHRY and CDR2 SYGVKD. CDR3 protein: CAISESRLAGRGTGELFF. The DNA for the CDR3 is TGTGCCATCAGTGAGTCACGACTAGCGGGGAGAGGCACCGGGGAGCTGTTTTTT.

This chain joins TRBV11-2 and TRBJ1-3, with D unresolved. Germline V gene data show CDR1 as SGHAT and CDR2 as FQNNGV. There are 16 residues in the CDR3. V was clipped by 4 bases and J by 8 bases, with 21 bases between them. The CDR3 loop reads CASSSSSGQKGDTIYF. The CDR3 nucleotides are TGTGCCAGCAGCTCGTCGTCCGGTCAAAAAGGTGACACCATATATTTT.

CDR3 residues: CASSIDRGPSYEQYF. The CDR3 DNA sequence: TGTGCCAGCAGTATAGACAGGGGCCCTTCCTACGAGCAGTACTTC. J is TRBJ2-7 and V is TRBV7-2; 8 positions agree with TRBD1. The CDR3 is made up of 15 amino acids. The V segment lost 6 bases and the J segment 1 base; nucleotides outside the gene matches: 8. Germline CDR1 SGHTA, CDR2 FQGNSA.

This rearrangement joins TRBV4-3 to TRBJ2-3; D is unresolved. Trimming removed 0 bases at V and 2 bases at J, with 9 bases between. Germline-derived CDR1 and CDR2 are LGHNA and YSLEER. There are 15 residues in the CDR3. CDR3 nucleotide sequence: TGCGCCAGCAGCCAAGATCCTGGCCCCACAGATACGCAGTATTTT. Translated, it gives CASSQDPGPTDTQYF.

The J gene is TRBJ1-4, the V gene TRBV4-1; maybe TRBD1 (6 bases). This CDR3 has 17 amino acids. The germline V and J ends were trimmed by 2 bases and 6 bases, with 19 bases remaining between them. CDR1 and CDR2 from the germline V gene are MGHRA and YSYEKL. The CDR3: CASSQSGGGGRDEKLFF. The CDR3 DNA reads TGCGCCAGCAGCCAAAGCGGAGGGGGAGGAAGGGATGAAAAACTGTTTTTT.

CDR3 in amino acids: CASSDVLSSYNSPLHF. Written as DNA, the CDR3 is TGTGCCAGCAGCGACGTATTAAGCTCCTATAATTCACCCCTCCACTTT. This chain joins TRBV5-8 and TRBJ1-6, with unresolved D. Germline CDR1 and CDR2: SGHTS and YDEGEE. The V gene lost 4 bases and the J gene lost 0 bases, with 11 bases spanning the gap. This CDR3 is built from 16 residues.

This chain uses TRBV3-1 (or the pseudogene TRBV3-2) with TRBJ1-6; perhaps TRBD1 as D (5 bases). Germline V gene lookup returns CDR1 LGHDT and CDR2 YNNKEL (reference sequence). There are 15 residues in the CDR3. Trimming took off 4 bases at V and 7 bases at J, with 14 bases between the two ends. The CDR3 loop is CASSPTGTQNSPLHF. CDR3 bases: TGTGCCAGCAGCCCTACCGGGACCCAGAATTCACCCCTCCACTTT.

CDR3: CASRGLAGGFSPYEQYF. Here the CDR3 DNA reads TGTGCCAGCAGAGGACTAGCGGGGGGCTTTTCCCCCTACGAGCAGTACTTC. The V and J genes are TRBV27 and TRBJ2-7; 14 bases fit TRBD2. The CDR3 covers 17 residues. The germline V gene has CDR1 MNHEY and CDR2 SMNVEV (reference sequence). Trimming cost V 6 bases and J 2 bases; bases outside gene matches: 9.

The chain recombines TRBV10-2 with TRBJ2-2; 10 bases fit TRBD1. The ends lost 6 bases at V and 5 bases at J; junction bases unmatched: 3. The germline gives CDR1 WSHSY, CDR2 SAAADI. This CDR3 has 14 residues. The DNA of the CDR3 is TGCGCCAGCAGCGGGACAGGGGAAACCGGGGAGCTGTTTTTT. The encoded protein is CASSGTGETGELFF.

The V and J genes are TRBV5-1 and TRBJ2-3, with 8 bases matching TRBD1. CDR1 is SGHRS, CDR2 YFSETQ, per germline. V was clipped by 3 bases and J by 5 bases; unmatched bases: 5. The CDR3 has 14 amino acids. The DNA of the CDR3 is TGCGCCAGCAGCTCTCAGGGGGCGGAAGATACGCAGTATTTT. It is translated as CASSSQGAEDTQYF.

This clone was detected only once. V usage is TRBV2 and J usage is TRBJ2-1, with 8 bases that match TRBD2. The junction had 2 bases not matched to a gene; V was cut back by 5 bases and J by 5 bases. CDR1 is SNHLY, CDR2 FYNNEI, per germline. The CDR3 is 13 amino acids. Here the CDR3 DNA reads TGTGCCAGCAGTCGGGGACTAGACAATGAGCAGTTCTTC. Protein: CASSRGLDNEQFF.

DNA of the CDR3: TGTGCCAGCAGCTTCGGGTCGGAGACCCAGTACTTC. Its protein is CASSFGSETQYF. V is TRBV13 and J is TRBJ2-5; D remains ambiguous. The CDR3 has 12 amino acids. With 3 bases removed from V and 5 bases from J, the gap between germline ends came to 7 bases. CDR1 and CDR2 (germline): PRHDT, FYEKMQ (reference sequence).

This clone was observed a few times. The rearrangement uses TRBV3-1 (or the pseudogene TRBV3-2) and TRBJ2-7; the D gene is possibly TRBD2 (5 bases). The CDR3 length is 15 residues. CDR1 and CDR2 from the germline V gene are LGHDT and YNNKEL (reference sequence). V shed 1 base and J shed 7 bases, with 17 bases lying between them. The CDR3 bases are TGTGCCAGCAGCCAAGGGCGACGGGGTCATTCGGAGCAGTACTTC. It specifies CASSQGRRGHSEQYF.

The V call is TRBV4-3, the J call TRBJ2-7; D perhaps matches TRBD1 (7 bases). CDR3 length: 14 amino acids. Deletions cut 6 bases from V and 2 bases from J, with 14 bases between. CDR1 and CDR2 from the germline V gene are LGHNA and YSLEER. The DNA of the CDR3 is TGCGCCAGCAGGGAGAGCAGGGGGGCCTACGAGCAGTACTTC. Encoded protein: CASRESRGAYEQYF.

The chain couples TRBV6-1 to TRBJ1-1; D gene ambiguous. The V gene's germline CDR1 is MNHNS and CDR2 SASEGT. Trimming took off 0 bases at V and 0 bases at J, with 14 bases between the two ends. The CDR3 runs 17 residues. CDR3 region: CASSEAGNGAMNTEAFF. The CDR3 nucleotides read TGTGCCAGCAGTGAAGCGGGAAACGGAGCCATGAACACTGAAGCTTTCTTT.

The genes are TRBV19 and TRBJ1-2; no clear D gene. CDR3 length: 12 amino acids. Trimming left V 7 bases short and J 8 bases short, with 14 bases between. CDR1 and CDR2 from the germline V gene are LNHDA and SQIVND (reference sequence). This CDR3 is CASTMGIEGYTF. CDR3 sequence (DNA): TGTGCCAGTACCATGGGGATAGAGGGCTACACCTTC.

The chain combines TRBV6-5 with TRBJ2-7; D is perhaps TRBD1 (6 bases). Germline values: CDR1 MNHEY, CDR2 SVGAGI. CDR3 length: 15 amino acids. V gave up 2 bases and J gave up 1 base, with 12 bases separating them. DNA for the CDR3: TGTGCCAGCAGTTACAACCCAACAGGGTCCTACGAGCAGTACTTC. Its protein is CASSYNPTGSYEQYF.

J is TRBJ2-1 and V is TRBV2, with D perhaps TRBD1 or TRBD2 (5 bases each). V dropped 1 base and J dropped 9 bases, with 10 bases sitting between them. CDR3 length: 13 amino acids. CDR1 SNHLY and CDR2 FYNNEI come from the germline V gene. The CDR3 sequence: CASSEVGEGEQFF. The DNA of the CDR3 is TGTGCCAGCAGTGAAGTGGGGGAAGGTGAGCAGTTCTTC.

This chain uses TRBV14 with TRBJ2-4; perhaps D is TRBD1 or TRBD2 (5 bases each). The CDR3 loop spans 15 amino acids. Trimming cost V 1 base and J 1 base, with 8 bases left between them. The V gene's germline CDR1 is SGHDN and CDR2 FVKESK. CDR3 DNA sequence: TGTGCCAGCAGCCAAGTTTGGGGGGCCAAAAACATTCAGTACTTC. As protein: CASSQVWGAKNIQYF.

A single count supports this clone. The chain uses TRBV5-4 and TRBJ1-1, with 7 bases fitting TRBD1. Germline loops: CDR1 SGHNT, CDR2 YYREEE (reference sequence). The V gene end was trimmed by 5 bases and the J gene end by 1 base; junction bases not matched to a gene: 8. This CDR3 region has 15 residues. The DNA for the CDR3 is TGTGCCAGCAGACCTGGACAGGTCGGGAACACTGAAGCTTTCTTT. Protein product: CASRPGQVGNTEAFF. The full variable domain, completed using reference TRBV5-4 and TRBJ1-1, is ETGVTQSPTHLIKTRGQQVTLRCSSQSGHNTVSWYQQALGQGPQFIFQYYREEENGRGNFPPRFSGLQFPNYSSELNVNALELDDSALYLCASRPGQVGNTEAFFGQGTRLTVV.

The chain links TRBV19 to TRBJ2-7; 8 bases align to TRBD1. CDR1 and CDR2 (germline): LNHDA, SQIVND (reference sequence). This CDR3 region has 17 residues. V gave up 9 bases and J gave up 3 bases; unmatched junction bases: 19. CDR3 coding DNA: TGTGCCAGCCCCACACGGCGCCGACAGGGGCGATACTACGAGCAGTACTTC. This codes for CASPTRRRQGRYYEQYF.

The CDR3 DNA reads as TGTGCCAGCAGTGAAGCGCTGGGAGGTGGATTTGGAAACACCATATATTTT. Translated, it gives CASSEALGGGFGNTIYF. This chain links TRBV6-1 with TRBJ1-3; no firm D call. V was cut by 0 bases and J by 3 bases, with 15 bases left in between. CDR3 length: 17 residues. Germline V CDR1 and CDR2: MNHNS, SASEGT.

This rearrangement joins TRBV5-4 to TRBJ2-7, with TRBD1 as a possible D gene (6 bases). Trimming left V 1 base short and J 1 base short, with 9 bases between. The germline CDR1 and CDR2 sequences are SGHNT and YYREEE (reference sequence). This CDR3 contains 14 residues. The CDR3 coding sequence is TGTGCCAGCAGCTTGCAGGGGAGTTCCTACGAGCAGTACTTC. Protein product: CASSLQGSSYEQYF.

The chain couples TRBV18 to TRBJ1-2; the match to TRBD1 covers 7 bases. V trimming: 4 bases; J trimming: 4 bases; junction bases outside the gene matches: 3. The CDR3 is 13 amino acids. Germline CDR1 and CDR2: KGHSH and LQKENI. CDR3 loop: CASSQGQLYGYTF. CDR3 bases: TGTGCCAGCTCACAGGGACAGCTCTATGGCTACACCTTC.

The rearrangement joins TRBV3-1 (or the pseudogene TRBV3-2) to TRBJ1-6; a weak D match, TRBD1 (5 bases). V was trimmed by 1 base and J by 4 bases, leaving 11 bases between them. Germline V gene data show CDR1 as LGHDT and CDR2 as YNNKEL (reference sequence). The CDR3 loop spans 16 amino acids. The CDR3 DNA reads as TGTGCCAGCAGCCAAGGGGGGTCGGGGTATAATTCACCCCTCCACTTT. Translated, it gives CASSQGGSGYNSPLHF.